The 19 T cell receptor beta chains in this list originate from one sample, sequenced in a study of T cell responses to AZD1222 COVID-19 vaccine. The protocol was immunoSEQ multiplex PCR, while the TCRdb copy is restricted to in-frame clones and leaves out a portion. The sample lists about 130,000 clones; roughly 93% were seen once. The material sequenced was peripheral blood, taken on day 0 of AZD1222 vaccination. The origin of the receptors is an adult in good health.

This clone was seen a single time. V is TRBV27 and J is TRBJ2-2; possible D gene TRBD2, 7 bases. Germline lookup yields CDR1 MNHEY and CDR2 SMNVEV (reference sequence). V dropped 5 bases and J dropped 4 bases, with 20 bases sitting between them. The CDR3 is made up of 17 amino acids. The CDR3 loop reads CASSPAQRGAATGELFF. In nucleotides, the CDR3 is TGTGCCAGCAGTCCCGCCCAACGGGGGGCGGCCACCGGGGAGCTGTTTTTT.

The chain couples TRBV6-6 to TRBJ1-4, with 7 bases identical to TRBD1. The CDR3 spans 12 residues. The germline V gene encodes CDR1 MNHNY and CDR2 SVGAGI (reference sequence). This chain's CDR3 is CAGGLNDEKLFF. CDR3 bases: TGTGCAGGGGGCCTAAATGATGAAAAACTGTTTTTT.

The chain couples TRBV7-6 to TRBJ1-5; 9 bases are a match to TRBD1. Germline V CDR1 and CDR2: SGHVS, FNYEAQ. Trimming removed 5 bases from V and 3 bases from J; junction bases left unmatched: 5. The CDR3 is 15 residues long. The CDR3 DNA sequence: TGTGCCAGCAGCCTCCGGGACAGGGACAATCAGCCCCAGCATTTT. This translates into CASSLRDRDNQPQHF.

This chain connects TRBV7-3 to TRBJ2-1; a weak D match, TRBD1 (6 bases). The CDR3 consists of 14 residues. Trimming stripped 2 bases from V and 9 bases from J, with 14 bases between. Germline CDR1 and CDR2: SGHTA and FQGTGA. In nucleotides, the CDR3 is TGTGCCAGCAGCTTAGCCCCCGGGACAATTGAGCAGTTCTTC. This gives the protein CASSLAPGTIEQFF.

This rearrangement joins TRBV3-1 (or the pseudogene TRBV3-2) to TRBJ1-2; tentative D call: TRBD1 (6 bases). Between the trimmed V and J ends, which lost 0 bases and 8 bases, there was a span of 13 bases. Germline V gene sequence: CDR1 LGHDT, CDR2 YNNKEL (reference sequence). The CDR3 extends over 14 amino acids. This chain's CDR3 is CASSQDNQGRGYTF. CDR3 sequence (DNA): TGTGCCAGCAGCCAAGATAACCAGGGGCGGGGCTACACCTTC.

The CDR3 region has the DNA TGCGCCAGCAGCTTGGGGGGCAGCGTTAGCACAGATACGCAGTATTTT. This translates into CASSLGGSVSTDTQYF. The chain carries TRBV5-1 and TRBJ2-3, with D maybe TRBD1 (5 bases). The CDR3 spans 16 residues. In germline, CDR1 is SGHRS, CDR2 YFSETQ. The germline V and J ends were trimmed by 0 bases and 0 bases, with 11 bases remaining between them.

This clone occurred once. The chain has TRBV20-1 and TRBJ2-1; no reliable D call. Germline CDR1 DFQATT, CDR2 SNEGSKA (reference sequence). V lost 3 bases and J lost 5, with 2 bases in between. This CDR3 contains 10 residues. The CDR3 spells CSARNNEQFF. The DNA for the CDR3 is TGCAGTGCTAGGAACAATGAGCAGTTCTTC.

The chain has TRBV28 and TRBJ1-1; D possibly corresponds to TRBD1 (6 bases). Germline V gene lookup returns CDR1 MDHEN and CDR2 SYDVKM. The CDR3 extends over 13 amino acids. V shed 7 bases and J shed 5 bases, with 14 bases lying between them. This chain's CDR3 is CASILQGKTEAFF. CDR3 nucleotide sequence: TGTGCCAGCATTCTACAGGGTAAGACTGAAGCTTTCTTT.

The rearrangement joins TRBV7-3 to TRBJ1-1; D possibly corresponds to TRBD1 (6 bases). The V gene lost 4 bases and the J gene lost 1 base, with 7 bases spanning the gap. The CDR3 has 13 residues. Germline V lookup: CDR1 SGHTA, CDR2 FQGTGA. The CDR3 coding sequence is TGTGCCAGCAGCTCGGGACAGAACACTGAAGCTTTCTTT. Translation: CASSSGQNTEAFF.

The chain is built from TRBV4-1 and TRBJ2-5; the D is unclear. The CDR3 totals 20 residues. CDR1 and CDR2 from the germline V gene are MGHRA and YSYEKL. Trimming cost V 4 bases and J 2 bases, with 29 bases left between them. The CDR3 sequence is CASSPFGFSRHEGRQETQYF. The CDR3 bases are TGCGCCAGCAGCCCCTTCGGGTTTAGTAGACACGAAGGCCGACAAGAGACCCAGTACTTC.

The V call is TRBV28, the J call TRBJ2-7; a weak D match, TRBD1 (6 bases). This CDR3 has 15 residues. Between the trimmed V and J ends, which lost 6 bases and 0 bases, there was a span of 15 bases. From germline, CDR1 is MDHEN and CDR2 SYDVKM. DNA of the CDR3: TGTGCCAGCAGACCTGGGACACTAAGCTCCTACGAGCAGTACTTC. This gives the protein CASRPGTLSSYEQYF.

The chain links TRBV20-1 to TRBJ2-7, with D maybe TRBD2 (7 bases). Trimming removed 3 bases from V and 0 bases from J, with 15 bases in between. The CDR3 runs to 15 residues. Germline V CDR1 and CDR2: DFQATT, SNEGSKA (reference sequence). As DNA, the CDR3 is TGCAGTGCTAGTATGGGGGCTAGCGGCTCCTACGAGCAGTACTTC. This translates into CSASMGASGSYEQYF.

V is TRBV28 and J is TRBJ2-5; D possibly corresponds to TRBD1 (6 bases). The V end lost 5 bases, the J end lost 3 bases, and 16 bases lay between the germline ends. The CDR3 runs 15 residues. Germline V lookup: CDR1 MDHEN, CDR2 SYDVKM. CDR3 sequence (DNA): TGTGCCAGCAGTACCTACCTCGGGACAAAAGAGACCCAGTACTTC. Translation: CASSTYLGTKETQYF.

This chain links TRBV19 with TRBJ1-1; D may be TRBD1 (5 bases). The CDR3 has 14 residues. Trimming removed 7 bases at V and 5 bases at J, with 17 bases between. Germline CDR1 LNHDA, CDR2 SQIVND (reference sequence). The CDR3 is CASTRPGTGTEAFF. CDR3 nucleotides: TGTGCCAGTACCCGACCTGGTACAGGTACTGAAGCTTTCTTT.

J is TRBJ2-2 and V is TRBV19, with D possibly being TRBD1 (5 bases). There are 15 residues in the CDR3. Trimming removed 0 bases at V and 0 bases at J, with 5 bases between. Germline assignment: CDR1 LNHDA and CDR2 SQIVND (reference sequence). CDR3 in DNA: TGTGCCAGTAGTATAGAGACAGCGAACACCGGGGAGCTGTTTTTT. Translation: CASSIETANTGELFF. Looking up the rest from reference TRBV19 and TRBJ2-2 gives the full variable domain: DGGITQSPKYLFRKEGQNVTLSCEQNLNHDAMYWYRQDPGQGLRLIYYSQIVNDFQKGDIAEGYSVSREKKESFPLTVTSAQKNPTAFYLCASSIETANTGELFFGEGSRLTVL.

This sequence joins TRBV7-9 and TRBJ1-5; D uncertain. The germline CDR1 and CDR2 sequences are SEHNR and FQNEAQ (reference sequence). The CDR3 extends over 16 amino acids. The V end lost 0 bases, the J end lost 4 bases, and 13 bases lay between the germline ends. CDR3 nucleotide sequence: TGTGCCAGCAGCTTAGCCGGGGAGGGAAAAAATCAGCCCCAGCATTTT. Residues: CASSLAGEGKNQPQHF.

This chain connects TRBV9 to TRBJ2-7; D is undetermined. Trimming left V 4 bases short and J 5 bases short, with 13 bases between. CDR1 and CDR2 from the germline V gene are SGDLS and YYNGEE. This CDR3 has 13 residues. The CDR3 region is CASSPGVGNEQYF. The CDR3 DNA reads as TGTGCCAGCAGCCCCGGTGTGGGAAACGAGCAGTACTTC.

CDR3 DNA sequence: TGTGCCAGCAGCCTAGACAGGTTTCAGCCCCAGCATTTT. Translating it yields CASSLDRFQPQHF. The chain is built from TRBV7-2 and TRBJ1-5, with D possibly TRBD1 on 6 matching bases. Germline V gene lookup returns CDR1 SGHTA and CDR2 FQGNSA. The V end was cut by 5 bases, the J end by 6 bases, with 11 bases between. The CDR3 consists of 13 residues. The full variable domain, completed using reference TRBV7-2 and TRBJ1-5, is GAGVSQSPSNKVTEKGKDVELRCDPISGHTALYWYRQSLGQGLEFLIYFQGNSAPDKSGLPSDRFSAERTGGSVSTLTIQRTQQEDSAVYLCASSLDRFQPQHFGDGTRLSIL.

The chain employs TRBV5-1 and TRBJ2-5, with D uncertain. The CDR3 spans 14 residues. V lost 1 base and J 5 bases, leaving 12 bases between the germline ends. CDR1 SGHRS and CDR2 YFSETQ come from the germline V gene. CDR3 in DNA: TGCGCCAGCAGCTTGCAGGCGTTAAGGGAGACCCAGTACTTC. This gives the protein CASSLQALRETQYF. The full variable domain, its missing parts supplied by reference TRBV5-1 and TRBJ2-5, is KAGVTQTPRYLIKTRGQQVTLSCSPISGHRSVSWYQQTPGQGLQFLFEYFSETQRNKGNFPGRFSGRQFSNSRSEMNVSTLELGDSALYLCASSLQALRETQYFGPGTRLLVL.